Given below is one TCR beta chain in context. The antigen is unknown. Treatment defined: oral pan-JAK inhibitor, 5-10 mg twice daily. This entry is derived from a study of CD8+ T cells in alopecia areata. As for the study in general: Tofacitinib continued for 6 to 18 months and was then withheld for 6 months. Study results and limitations: Among the 100 top clones, expanded CD8+ clones, like scalp clonality, were significantly decreased by tofacitinib.

As the sequencing template, cDNA was produced by extracting RNA and reverse transcribing it. The repertoire was sequenced with immunoSEQ multiplex PCR; TCRdb's copy has only in-frame clones and lacks some. The sample carries fewer than 150,000 clones, around three fifths recorded once. Sample: CD4+ T cells sorted from blood, taken at week 24, from a patient treated with tofacitinib. The clonotype comes from a human donor with alopecia areata.

The CDR3 nucleotides read TGTGCCAGTACCGAGAATGAAAAACTGTTTTTT. Its protein product is CASTENEKLFF. This chain joins TRBV19 and TRBJ1-4; D ambiguous. CDR1 is LNHDA, CDR2 SQIVND, per germline (reference sequence). This CDR3 is built from 11 residues. Trimming took 7 bases from V and 5 from J, leaving 5 bases between them.